This TCR beta chain was recovered during a study of CD8+CD57+ T cells in acquired aplastic anemia. Study-level background: CD4+ and CD8+ cells, once sorted, gave DNA averaging about 3.4 ug.

At least ten counts were recorded for this clonotype. Both TCR beta VDJ combination and CDR3 sequence profiling were carried out. Genomic DNA was the template for this profiling. One entry per CDR3 protein, called by TCRdb with MiXCR from the reads. Found here are around 150,000 distinct CDR3 sequences, around 40% of them singletons; the top ten hold 1.1%. V was clipped by 6 bases and J by 1 base, with 6 bases between them. This CDR3 is 11 amino acids long. CDR1 is SQVTM and CDR2 is ANQGSEA in the germline V gene. Sequencing was carried out using sorted CD4+, CD8+, or CD8+CD57+ T cells (not recorded which) from PBMCs. V and J are TRBV29-1 and TRBJ1-1; no reliable D call. This TCR came from a human donor in good health. CDR3 in amino acids: CSVRRNTEAFF. CDR3 DNA: TGCAGCGTCAGACGGAACACTGAAGCTTTCTTT.